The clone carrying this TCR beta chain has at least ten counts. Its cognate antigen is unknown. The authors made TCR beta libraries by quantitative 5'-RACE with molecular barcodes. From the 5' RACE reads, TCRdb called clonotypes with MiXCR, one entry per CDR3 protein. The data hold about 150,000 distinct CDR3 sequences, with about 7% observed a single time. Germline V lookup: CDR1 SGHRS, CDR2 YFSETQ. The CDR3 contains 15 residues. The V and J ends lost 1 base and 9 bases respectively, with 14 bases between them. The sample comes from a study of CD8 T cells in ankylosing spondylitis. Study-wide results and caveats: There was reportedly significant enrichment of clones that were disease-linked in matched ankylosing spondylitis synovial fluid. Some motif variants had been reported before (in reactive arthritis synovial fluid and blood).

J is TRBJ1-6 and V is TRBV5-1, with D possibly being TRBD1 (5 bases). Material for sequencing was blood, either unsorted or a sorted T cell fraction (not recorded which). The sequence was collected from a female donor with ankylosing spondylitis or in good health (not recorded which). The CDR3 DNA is TGCGCCAGCAGCTTGCAACAGGCCCATGGTTCACCCCTCCACTTT. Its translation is CASSLQQAHGSPLHF.